The 27 T cell receptor beta chains in this list originate from one sample, sequenced in a study of blood T cell repertoires in COVID-19. Repertoires were generated with immunoSEQ multiplex PCR, while TCRdb's copy carries only in-frame clones and drops some. The table includes 300,000 to 350,000 clones, about 91% detected once. Sample: peripheral blood. The origin of the receptors is a young man with COVID-19, enrolled during active disease.

The J gene is TRBJ2-1, the V gene TRBV5-1; the D gene is possibly TRBD2 (6 bases). CDR1 and CDR2 from the germline V gene are SGHRS and YFSETQ. The CDR3 covers 14 residues. Trimming stripped 0 bases from V and 6 bases from J, with 10 bases between. CDR3 DNA sequence: TGCGCCAGCAGCTTGGGTCTCGGGAGCAATGAGCAGTTCTTC. It is translated as CASSLGLGSNEQFF.

This clone was recorded once. The V gene is TRBV11-3, the J gene TRBJ2-5; tentative D call: TRBD2 (6 bases). Trimming removed 5 bases at V and 5 bases at J, with 15 bases between. Germline V gene lookup returns CDR1 SGHNT and CDR2 YENEEA. The CDR3 loop spans 14 amino acids. The CDR3 loop is CASSPAGLLETQYF. In nucleotides, the CDR3 is TGTGCCAGCAGCCCGGCGGGACTTTTGGAGACCCAGTACTTC.

This clone was seen more than once but under ten times. The V gene is TRBV10-3, the J gene TRBJ1-4; D perhaps matches TRBD1 (5 bases). The V end lost 0 bases, the J end lost 11 bases, and 16 bases lay between the germline ends. Germline lookup yields CDR1 ENHRY and CDR2 SYGVKD. This CDR3 comprises 15 residues. This CDR3 is CAISESDTSSKKLFF. The CDR3 DNA sequence: TGTGCCATCAGTGAGTCGGACACCAGTTCGAAGAAACTGTTTTTT.

This sequence joins TRBV7-9 and TRBJ2-7; TRBD2 might be the D (6 bases). The CDR3 runs to 14 residues. The V gene's germline CDR1 is SEHNR and CDR2 FQNEAQ (reference sequence). The V end was cut by 5 bases, the J end by 1 base, with 12 bases between. CDR3 residues: CASSNSGESYEQYF. The CDR3, as DNA: TGTGCCAGCAGCAACTCGGGGGAGTCCTACGAGCAGTACTTC.

This clone was picked up many times. The V call is TRBV7-2, the J call TRBJ1-1; the D is unclear. The germline gives CDR1 SGHTA, CDR2 FQGNSA. Trimming took 7 bases from V and 1 from J, leaving 13 bases between them. This CDR3 comprises 14 residues. The CDR3 loop reads CASMLRTENTEAFF. The CDR3 nucleotides read TGTGCCAGCATGCTTCGAACAGAGAACACTGAAGCTTTCTTT.

V is TRBV5-1 and J is TRBJ2-3, with TRBD1 matching over 8 bases. The trim removed 2 bases at V and 3 bases at J, leaving 5 bases unmatched. Germline V gene sequence: CDR1 SGHRS, CDR2 YFSETQ. The CDR3 is 15 amino acids. The CDR3 sequence: CASSFLGQGTDTQYF. The CDR3 DNA sequence: TGCGCCAGCAGCTTTCTAGGACAGGGAACAGATACGCAGTATTTT. The full variable domain, with the rest looked up from reference TRBV5-1 and TRBJ2-3, is KAGVTQTPRYLIKTRGQQVTLSCSPISGHRSVSWYQQTPGQGLQFLFEYFSETQRNKGNFPGRFSGRQFSNSRSEMNVSTLELGDSALYLCASSFLGQGTDTQYFGPGTRLTVL.

This clone showed up just once. The chain is built from TRBV4-1 and TRBJ2-5; 13 bases are a match to TRBD2. Unmatched junction bases numbered 15, after V lost 5 bases and J lost 9 bases. This CDR3 is built from 17 residues. Germline V gene sequence: CDR1 MGHRA, CDR2 YSYEKL. CDR3 amino acids: CASSSQGLAGPPGAQYF. The CDR3 DNA sequence: TGCGCCAGCAGCTCACAGGGACTAGCGGGACCCCCAGGAGCCCAGTACTTC.

The gene calls are TRBV2 and TRBJ1-6, with D possibly matching TRBD1 (5 bases). V lost 5 bases, J lost 4 bases, and 15 bases lay in between. The CDR3 covers 16 residues. Germline values: CDR1 SNHLY, CDR2 FYNNEI. The CDR3 is CASSRIPGGYNSPLHF. In nucleotides, the CDR3 is TGTGCCAGCAGTCGAATACCCGGGGGTTATAATTCACCCCTCCACTTT.

A remark on this clone: A much larger clonotype is one base distant, so this may be a read error. This sample also contains other DNA sequences that code for the same CDR3. The chain has TRBV6-1 and TRBJ2-3; TRBD2 matches at 12 bases. Germline V gives CDR1 MNHNS, CDR2 SASEGT. The V and J ends lost 2 bases and 4 bases, in that order; junction bases with no gene match: 1. The CDR3 runs 15 residues. The CDR3 DNA sequence: TGTGCCAGCAGTGAACTAGCGGGAGGGCCAGATACGCAGTATTTT. It is translated as CASSELAGGPDTQYF.

This sequence joins TRBV27 and TRBJ2-3; 9 nucleotides match TRBD2. Germline trimming cut 4 bases from V and 4 bases from J; bases unmatched to any gene: 6. Germline V gene data show CDR1 as MNHEY and CDR2 as SMNVEV (reference sequence). The CDR3 has 15 amino acids. Here the CDR3 reads CASSYLREGSDTQYF. CDR3 DNA sequence: TGTGCCAGCAGTTACTTGCGGGAGGGTTCAGATACGCAGTATTTT.

The gene calls are TRBV5-1 and TRBJ2-1; 11 bases align to TRBD2. CDR1 is SGHRS, CDR2 YFSETQ, per germline. The CDR3 loop spans 14 amino acids. V shed 7 bases, J shed 4 bases, and the junction held 4 bases outside the gene matches. The CDR3 region has the DNA TGCGCCAGCCACCTAGCGGGAGGTTACAATGAGCAGTTCTTC. It encodes CASHLAGGYNEQFF. Variable domain in full (rest from reference TRBV5-1 and TRBJ2-1): KAGVTQTPRYLIKTRGQQVTLSCSPISGHRSVSWYQQTPGQGLQFLFEYFSETQRNKGNFPGRFSGRQFSNSRSEMNVSTLELGDSALYLCASHLAGGYNEQFFGPGTRLTVL.

The DNA for the CDR3 is TGTGCCAGCAGCCGGAGGGGAGGGGTTGCCGGGGAGCTGTTTTTT. Translating gives CASSRRGGVAGELFF. The chain carries TRBV5-5 and TRBJ2-2; 7 nucleotides line up with TRBD2. V trimming: 4 bases; J trimming: 6 bases; junction bases outside the gene matches: 9. This CDR3 comprises 15 residues. The germline V gene encodes CDR1 SGHKS and CDR2 YYEKEE (reference sequence). Drawing the rest from reference TRBV5-5 and TRBJ2-2, the complete variable domain is DAGVTQSPTHLIKTRGQQVTLRCSPISGHKSVSWYQQVLGQGPQFIFQYYEKEERGRGNFPDRFSARQFPNYSSELNVNALLLGDSALYLCASSRRGGVAGELFFGEGSRLTVL.

The genes are TRBV6-5 and TRBJ2-7; possible D gene TRBD2, 5 bases. Deletions cut 5 bases from V and 3 bases from J, with 11 bases between. Germline V gene sequence: CDR1 MNHEY, CDR2 SVGAGI. The CDR3 is made up of 13 amino acids. The CDR3 region is CASSPWTDYEQYF. In DNA form, the CDR3 reads TGTGCCAGCAGTCCTTGGACTGACTACGAGCAGTACTTC.

The chain couples TRBV19 to TRBJ2-2; a possible D gene is TRBD2 (6 bases). V was trimmed by 11 bases and J by 3 bases, leaving 13 bases between them. Germline CDR1 is LNHDA and CDR2 is SQIVND (reference sequence). This CDR3 has 13 residues. In DNA form, the CDR3 reads TGTGCCCTCTGGGCTAGCGACACCGGGGAGCTGTTTTTT. Translation gives CALWASDTGELFF.

V and J are TRBV5-1 and TRBJ2-1; D possibly corresponds to TRBD1 (5 bases). With 4 bases removed from V and 3 bases from J, the gap between germline ends came to 11 bases. The CDR3 runs 14 residues. The germline V gene encodes CDR1 SGHRS and CDR2 YFSETQ. The CDR3 bases are TGCGCCAGCAGCCCCGACAGATTCTACAATGAGCAGTTCTTC. Translating it yields CASSPDRFYNEQFF.

The chain is built from TRBV7-3 and TRBJ2-1; 11 nucleotides match TRBD2. Trimming took 3 bases from V and 4 from J; bases not matched to a gene: 5. Germline V CDR1 and CDR2: SGHTA, FQGTGA. The length of the CDR3 is 16 residues. CDR3 protein: CASSLVGTSGYNEQFF. The CDR3 DNA follows: TGTGCCAGCAGCTTGGTGGGGACTAGCGGTTACAATGAGCAGTTCTTC.

The chain uses TRBV28 and TRBJ2-6; D is unclear. The CDR3 covers 16 residues. The V gene's germline CDR1 is MDHEN and CDR2 SYDVKM. The germline V and J ends were trimmed by 5 bases and 0 bases, with 11 bases remaining between them. DNA of the CDR3: TGTGCCAGCAGTCTCCCAGTTCACTCTGGGGCCAACGTCCTGACTTTC. Amino acid sequence: CASSLPVHSGANVLTF. Using reference TRBV28 and TRBJ2-6 for the parts outside the CDR3, the full variable domain is DVKVTQSSRYLVKRTGEKVFLECVQDMDHENMFWYRQDPGLGLRLIYFSYDVKMKEKGDIPEGYSVSREKKERFSLILESASTNQTSMYLCASSLPVHSGANVLTFGAGSRLTVL.

The chain combines TRBV19 with TRBJ2-6, with 9 bases fitting TRBD1. Germline assignment: CDR1 LNHDA and CDR2 SQIVND (reference sequence). V was clipped by 7 bases and J by 4 bases; unmatched bases: 8. The CDR3 runs 16 residues. The CDR3 DNA sequence: TGTGCCAGTACCCCACAGGGGGCGCGAGGGGCCAACGTCCTGACTTTC. Translated: CASTPQGARGANVLTF.

A remark on this clone: At one boundary the junction diverges from the germline segment, which might be a read error. The chain couples TRBV5-5 to TRBJ1-1, with 10 bases that match TRBD1. CDR3 length equals 16 residues. Germline values: CDR1 SGHKS, CDR2 YYEKEE (reference sequence). CDR3 loop: CASSFTGTGANAEAFF. The CDR3 region has the DNA TGTGCCAGCAGCTTTACCGGGACAGGGGCGAACGCTGAAGCTTTCTTT. Looking up the rest from reference TRBV5-5 and TRBJ1-1 gives the full variable domain: DAGVTQSPTHLIKTRGQQVTLRCSPISGHKSVSWYQQVLGQGPQFIFQYYEKEERGRGNFPDRFSARQFPNYSSELNVNALLLGDSALYLCASSFTGTGANAEAFFGQGTRLTVV.

The V call is TRBV3-1 (or the pseudogene TRBV3-2), the J call TRBJ2-1; TRBD2 might be the D (5 bases). Germline loops: CDR1 LGHDT, CDR2 YNNKEL (reference sequence). The CDR3 extends over 16 amino acids. V lost 1 base and J 4 bases, leaving 14 bases between the germline ends. The CDR3 region is CASSQGRLLYYNEQFF. The CDR3 coding sequence is TGTGCCAGCAGCCAAGGGAGGCTATTATATTACAATGAGCAGTTCTTC.

The rearrangement joins TRBV20-1 to TRBJ2-7, with D tentatively TRBD1 (6 bases). Germline V lookup: CDR1 DFQATT, CDR2 SNEGSKA (reference sequence). This CDR3 is built from 13 residues. V lost 3 bases and J lost 0, with 9 bases in between. CDR3 sequence reads: CSASDRLSYEQYF. The DNA for the CDR3 is TGCAGTGCTAGTGACAGGCTCTCCTACGAGCAGTACTTC.

CDR3 amino acids: CASSLGLGGTGELFF. The CDR3 DNA is TGTGCCAGCAGCTTAGGACTAGGCGGTACCGGGGAGCTGTTTTTT. The rearrangement joins TRBV7-8 to TRBJ2-2; tentatively, D is TRBD2 (6 bases). The CDR3 spans 15 residues. V dropped 1 base and J dropped 5 bases, with 11 bases sitting between them. Germline assignment: CDR1 SGHVS and CDR2 FQNEAQ.

The chain carries TRBV19 and TRBJ2-7, with 10 bases lining up with TRBD1. The CDR3 loop spans 16 amino acids. CDR1 is LNHDA and CDR2 is SQIVND in the germline V gene (reference sequence). V was pared by 4 bases and J by 0 bases, with 6 bases of the junction left unmatched. In DNA, the CDR3 is TGTGCCAGTAGTAAGGGACAGGGGACTTCCTCCTACGAGCAGTACTTC. It translates to CASSKGQGTSSYEQYF.

CDR3 DNA: TGTGCCAGCACCTACGGGACTAGCGGGATTACAGATACGCAGTATTTT. Translated, it gives CASTYGTSGITDTQYF. The chain carries TRBV28 and TRBJ2-3; 13 bases align to TRBD2. The V gene's germline CDR1 is MDHEN and CDR2 SYDVKM. Losses at the gene ends were 7 bases for V and 3 bases for J; bases not matched to a gene: 7. The CDR3 consists of 16 residues.

The chain carries TRBV28 and TRBJ1-1, with a tentative D call TRBD1 (6 bases). Germline CDR1 reads MDHEN; CDR2 reads SYDVKM. The V gene lost 5 bases and the J gene lost 7 bases, with 14 bases spanning the gap. This CDR3 has 13 residues. CDR3 bases: TGTGCCAGCAGTCTTAAAGGGGGTATTGAAGCTTTCTTT. Translating it yields CASSLKGGIEAFF.

This clone was found once. The chain employs TRBV9 and TRBJ2-7, with 12 positions matching TRBD2. Trimming took 2 bases from V and 3 from J; bases not matched to a gene: 15. Germline CDR1 SGDLS, CDR2 YYNGEE. The CDR3 consists of 19 residues. The CDR3 bases are TGTGCCAGCAGCGTCGGTCTCCGCCTAGCGGGGGGGCCTTACTACGAGCAGTACTTC. Residues: CASSVGLRLAGGPYYEQYF.

The rearrangement joins TRBV5-1 to TRBJ2-3; TRBD2 agrees at 10 bases. Germline V gene lookup returns CDR1 SGHRS and CDR2 YFSETQ. Trimming took 4 bases from V and 2 from J; bases not matched to a gene: 13. CDR3 size: 18 residues. This CDR3 is CASSEPTTSGALTDTQYF. The CDR3 DNA reads TGCGCCAGCAGCGAACCAACTACTAGCGGGGCACTCACAGATACGCAGTATTTT.